This T cell receptor (beta chain) was recovered during a study of blood T cell repertoires in COVID-19 (dated by TCRdb to about 2020). As for the study more broadly: Collaborator samples came from the United States, Italy and Spain and covered acute and convalescent phases of COVID-19. The material from the prospective study consisted of cDNA or gDNA derived from T cells, B-cell-depleted T cells, or PBMCs. Where HLA class I and class II types were available, the types were taken from metadata supplied by the sample provider, not from assay-based typing. The repertoires were released in a freely available public database meant as a resource for research on the immune response to SARS-CoV-2. Samples came from the ongoing ImmuneRACE study (first 160 participants) plus 1,254 subjects from 6 global collaborators. The dataset comprised deeply sampled blood TCRbeta repertoires from subjects exposed to, actively infected with, or recovered from COVID-19. Sample metadata almost always included a de-identified subject ID, COVID-19 status, age in years and sex.

Here is what the overall study found, with its caveats: The quantity of clinical and demographic metadata differed by source and by participant and was supplied without curation.

CDR1 and CDR2, per the germline V gene, are SGHRS and YFSETQ. Between the V and J ends, shortened by 2 bases and 6 bases respectively, the junction contains 12 bases. The CDR3 starts with the cysteine, ends with the phenylalanine, and has 13 residues. Here the CDR3 DNA is all that survives: 39 bases in frame from base 1. Enrolling through a virtual design, the prospective study's participants ranged in age from roughly 18 to 95 years and lived across 24 United States geographic areas. In the prospective study, participants were assigned to cohorts based on the clinical history participants reported in a screening survey and a study questionnaire. ImmuneRACE Cohort 3 recovered participants were defined by two consecutive negative NP/OP PCR tests, healthcare professional clearance, or symptom resolution. In the prospective study, mobile phlebotomists collected whole blood, serum and a nasopharyngeal or oropharyngeal swab from each participant. Additional blood draws and questionnaires over a 2-month period could optionally be provided by prospective study participants. Prospective study blood samples were shipped either frozen or at room temperature before DNA extraction.

TCRbeta CDR3 regions were amplified from genomic DNA using the immunoSEQ Assay, a bias-controlled multiplex PCR. The study's processing was this. The number of nucleated cells in each sample was estimated from the amplification of reference gene primers within the assay. Sequence reads were collapsed and filtered to measure the absolute abundance of every unique TCRbeta CDR3 rearrangement. For each sample, productive Simpson clonality was calculated as the square root of Simpson's diversity index across productive rearrangements. The table comes from immuneACCESS by way of TCRdb, which keeps in-frame sequences with V and J called. Part of the clones is missing from these tables; in studies checked, under half for an unresolved V gene and the rest for unknown reasons. D and trimming were read from the DNA, whereas the V and J calls and clone size are those reported in that table. For this sample there are hundreds of thousands of clones; 75% to 90% appear just once. In total, the top ten clones hold 2% to 3% of the sample.

As regards this clone: Its cognate antigen has yet to be identified. No much larger clone is present one base from it, and per-base qualities are unavailable.

The receptor chain draws on TRBV5-1 and TRBJ2-7, with a tentative D gene TRBD1 over 6 matching bases. The sequence was obtained from a woman aged 45-60 years who had recovered from COVID-19. Sample: PBMCs or T cells enriched from blood (not recorded which). The CDR3 reads as follows: CASSFARGSEQYF. The DNA is as follows: TGCGCCAGCAGCTTTGCCAGGGGTTCCGAGCAGTACTTC.